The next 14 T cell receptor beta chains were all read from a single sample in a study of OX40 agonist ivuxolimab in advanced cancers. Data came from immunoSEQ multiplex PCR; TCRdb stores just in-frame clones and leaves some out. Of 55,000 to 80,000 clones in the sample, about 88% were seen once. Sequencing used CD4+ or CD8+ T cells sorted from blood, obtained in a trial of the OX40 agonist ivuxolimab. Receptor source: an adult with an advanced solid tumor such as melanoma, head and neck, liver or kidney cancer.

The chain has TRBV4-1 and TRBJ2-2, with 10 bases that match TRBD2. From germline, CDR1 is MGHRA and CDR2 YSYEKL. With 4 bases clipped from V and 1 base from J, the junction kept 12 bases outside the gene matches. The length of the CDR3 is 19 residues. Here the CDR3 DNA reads TGCGCCAGCAGCCCGTCCGGGACTAGCGAACGTCAGAACACCGGGGAGCTGTTTTTT. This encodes CASSPSGTSERQNTGELFF.

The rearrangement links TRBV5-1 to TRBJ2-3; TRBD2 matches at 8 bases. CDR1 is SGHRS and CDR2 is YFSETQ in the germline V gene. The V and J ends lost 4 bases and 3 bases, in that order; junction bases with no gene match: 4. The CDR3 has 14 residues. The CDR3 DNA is TGCGCCAGCAGCATAGGACTAGCAACAGATACGCAGTATTTT. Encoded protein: CASSIGLATDTQYF.

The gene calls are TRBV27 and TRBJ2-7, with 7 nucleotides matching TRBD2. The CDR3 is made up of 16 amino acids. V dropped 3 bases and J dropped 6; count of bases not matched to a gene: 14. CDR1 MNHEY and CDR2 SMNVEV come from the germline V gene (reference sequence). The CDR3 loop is CASSLARSSGTFEQYF. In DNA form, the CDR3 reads TGTGCCAGCAGTTTGGCCCGGTCTAGCGGCACCTTCGAGCAGTACTTC.

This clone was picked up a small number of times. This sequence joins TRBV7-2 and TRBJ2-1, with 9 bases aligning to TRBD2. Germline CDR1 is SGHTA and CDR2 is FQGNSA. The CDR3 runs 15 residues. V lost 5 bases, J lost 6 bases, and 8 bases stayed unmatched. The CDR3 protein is CASSPGTSPLNEQFF. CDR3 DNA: TGTGCCAGCAGCCCGGGGACTAGCCCCCTCAATGAGCAGTTCTTC.

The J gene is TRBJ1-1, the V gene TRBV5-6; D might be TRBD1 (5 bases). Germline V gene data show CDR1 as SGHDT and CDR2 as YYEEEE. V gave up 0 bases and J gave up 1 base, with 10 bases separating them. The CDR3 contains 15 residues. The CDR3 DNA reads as TGTGCCAGCAGCTTGGCGGCAGGGAAGAACACTGAAGCTTTCTTT. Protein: CASSLAAGKNTEAFF.

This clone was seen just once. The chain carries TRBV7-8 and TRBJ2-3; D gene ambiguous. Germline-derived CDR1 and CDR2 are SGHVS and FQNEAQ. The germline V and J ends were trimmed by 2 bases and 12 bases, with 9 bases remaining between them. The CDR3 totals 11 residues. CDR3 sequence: CASSLYYGQYF. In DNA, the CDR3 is TGTGCCAGCAGCTTATATTACGGACAGTATTTT.

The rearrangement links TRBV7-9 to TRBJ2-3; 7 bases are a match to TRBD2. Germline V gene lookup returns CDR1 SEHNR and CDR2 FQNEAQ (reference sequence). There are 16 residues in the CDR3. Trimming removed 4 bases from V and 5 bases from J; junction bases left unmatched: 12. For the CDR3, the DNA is TGTGCCAGCAGCTCAACTAGCGCCCTACGGGGAGATACGCAGTATTTT. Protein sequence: CASSSTSALRGDTQYF.

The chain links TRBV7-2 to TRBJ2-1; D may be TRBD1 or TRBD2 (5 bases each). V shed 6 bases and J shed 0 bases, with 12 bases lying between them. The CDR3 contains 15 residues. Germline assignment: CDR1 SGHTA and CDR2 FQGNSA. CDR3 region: CASRKPGSSYNEQFF. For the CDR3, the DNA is TGTGCCAGCAGGAAACCAGGGAGCTCCTACAATGAGCAGTTCTTC.

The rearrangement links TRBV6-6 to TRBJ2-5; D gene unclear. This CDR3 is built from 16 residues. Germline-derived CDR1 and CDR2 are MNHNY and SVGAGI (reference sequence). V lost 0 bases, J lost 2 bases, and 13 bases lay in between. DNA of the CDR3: TGTGCCAGCAGTTACTCTGGGGTAGTTGGGCAAGAGACCCAGTACTTC. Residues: CASSYSGVVGQETQYF.

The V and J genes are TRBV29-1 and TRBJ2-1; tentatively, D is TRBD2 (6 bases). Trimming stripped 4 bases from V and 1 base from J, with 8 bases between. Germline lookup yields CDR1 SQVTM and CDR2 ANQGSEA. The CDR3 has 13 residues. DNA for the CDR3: TGCAGCGTTGTCGGGACTTCCTACAATGAGCAGTTCTTC. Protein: CSVVGTSYNEQFF.

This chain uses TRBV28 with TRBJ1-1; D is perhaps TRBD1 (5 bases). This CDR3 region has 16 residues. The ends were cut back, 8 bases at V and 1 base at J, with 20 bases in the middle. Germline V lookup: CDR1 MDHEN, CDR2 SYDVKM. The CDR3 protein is CASPDPLGRSNTEAFF. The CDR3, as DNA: TGTGCCAGCCCCGACCCCCTGGGACGGTCGAACACTGAAGCTTTCTTT.

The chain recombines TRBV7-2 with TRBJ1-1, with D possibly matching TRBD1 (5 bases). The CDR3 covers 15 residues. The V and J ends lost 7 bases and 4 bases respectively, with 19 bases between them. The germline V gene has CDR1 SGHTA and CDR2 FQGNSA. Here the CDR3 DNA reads TGTGCCAGCACCCCGGGGCCAATGGGGAGCACTGAAGCTTTCTTT. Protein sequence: CASTPGPMGSTEAFF.

The CDR3 loop reads CASSFRSTDTQYF. The CDR3 DNA reads TGTGCCAGCAGCTTCAGATCCACAGATACGCAGTATTTT. J is TRBJ2-3 and V is TRBV9; D is undetermined. This CDR3 has 13 residues. Trimming removed 4 bases at V and 2 bases at J, with 8 bases between. Germline CDR1 reads SGDLS; CDR2 reads YYNGEE.

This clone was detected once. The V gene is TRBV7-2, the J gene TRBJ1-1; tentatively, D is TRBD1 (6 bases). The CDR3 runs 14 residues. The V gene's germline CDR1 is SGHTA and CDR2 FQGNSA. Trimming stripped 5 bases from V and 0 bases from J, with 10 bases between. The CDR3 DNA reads TGTGCCAGCAGCCCACAGGGTTTGAACACTGAAGCTTTCTTT. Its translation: CASSPQGLNTEAFF.